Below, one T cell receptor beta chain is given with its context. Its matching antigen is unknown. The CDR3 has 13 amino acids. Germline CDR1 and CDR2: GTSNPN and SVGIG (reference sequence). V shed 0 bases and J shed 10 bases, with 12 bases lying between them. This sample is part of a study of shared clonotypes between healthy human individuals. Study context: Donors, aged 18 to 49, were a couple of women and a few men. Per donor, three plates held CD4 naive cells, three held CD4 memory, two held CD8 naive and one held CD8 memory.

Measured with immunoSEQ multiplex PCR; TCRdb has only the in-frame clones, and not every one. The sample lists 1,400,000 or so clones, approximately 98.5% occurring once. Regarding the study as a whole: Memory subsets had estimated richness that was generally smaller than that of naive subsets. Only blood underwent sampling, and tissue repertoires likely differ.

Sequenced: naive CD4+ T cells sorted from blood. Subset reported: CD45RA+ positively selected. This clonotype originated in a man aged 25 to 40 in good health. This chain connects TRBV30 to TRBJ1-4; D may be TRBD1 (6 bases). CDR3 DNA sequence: TGTGCCTGGAGTGTACAGGGAAGTGGAAAACTGTTTTTT. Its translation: CAWSVQGSGKLFF.